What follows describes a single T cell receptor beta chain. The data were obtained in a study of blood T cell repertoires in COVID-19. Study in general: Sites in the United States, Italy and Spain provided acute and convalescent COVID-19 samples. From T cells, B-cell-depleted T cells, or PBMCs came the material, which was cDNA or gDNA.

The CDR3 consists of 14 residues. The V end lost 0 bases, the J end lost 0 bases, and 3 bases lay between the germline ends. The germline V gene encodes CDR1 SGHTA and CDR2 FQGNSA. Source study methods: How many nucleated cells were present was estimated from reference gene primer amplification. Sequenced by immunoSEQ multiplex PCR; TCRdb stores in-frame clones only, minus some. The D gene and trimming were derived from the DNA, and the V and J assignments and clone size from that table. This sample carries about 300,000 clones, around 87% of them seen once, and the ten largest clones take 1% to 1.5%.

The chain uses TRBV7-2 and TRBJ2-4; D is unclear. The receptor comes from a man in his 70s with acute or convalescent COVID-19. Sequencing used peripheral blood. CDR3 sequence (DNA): TGTGCCAGCAGCTTAGCCCTAGCCAAAAACATTCAGTACTTC. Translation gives CASSLALAKNIQYF.